This T cell receptor (beta chain) was sequenced for a study of cytomegalovirus exposure and HLA in healthy donors. CDR3 length: 15 amino acids. CDR1 and CDR2 from the germline V gene are MNHNY and SVGAGI (reference sequence). The V end was cut by 0 bases, the J end by 8 bases, with 13 bases between. The study's findings and limits: It was reported that TCR beta sequences correctly inferred the HLA-A and HLA-B alleles for most subjects. Earlier analysis looked at TCR beta V segments, and most were productive about 90% or about 30% of the time.

As to this clone: Its antigen is unknown.

In the PCR, 60 Vbeta and 13 Jbeta primers were used. The repertoire was sequenced with immunoSEQ multiplex PCR; TCRdb's copy has only in-frame clones and lacks some. The sample carries 75,000 to 90,000 clones, more than 60% recorded once. The chain recombines TRBV6-6 with TRBJ1-4; tentatively, D is TRBD1 (5 bases). The receptor comes from a human donor in good health. The sample consisted of PBMCs. CDR3 DNA: TGTGCCAGCAGTTACTCATCTCAGGGTGGGGAAAAACTGTTTTTT. Its protein product is CASSYSSQGGEKLFF.